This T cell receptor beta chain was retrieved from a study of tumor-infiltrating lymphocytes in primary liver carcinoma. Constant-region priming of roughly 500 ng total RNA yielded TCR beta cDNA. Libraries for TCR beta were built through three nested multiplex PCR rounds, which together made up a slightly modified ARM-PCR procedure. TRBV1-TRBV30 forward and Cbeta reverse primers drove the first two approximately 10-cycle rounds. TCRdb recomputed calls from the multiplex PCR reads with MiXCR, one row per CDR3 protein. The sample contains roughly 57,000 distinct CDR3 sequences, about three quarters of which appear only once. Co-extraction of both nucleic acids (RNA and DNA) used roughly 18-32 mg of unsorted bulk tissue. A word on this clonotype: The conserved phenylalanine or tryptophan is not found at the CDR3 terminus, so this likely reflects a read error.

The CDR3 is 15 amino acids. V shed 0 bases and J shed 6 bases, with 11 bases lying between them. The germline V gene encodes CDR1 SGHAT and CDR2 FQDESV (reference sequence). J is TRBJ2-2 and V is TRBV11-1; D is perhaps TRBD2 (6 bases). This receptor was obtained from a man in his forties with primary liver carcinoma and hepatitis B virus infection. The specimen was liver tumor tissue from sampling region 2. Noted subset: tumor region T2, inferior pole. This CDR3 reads CASSLAGLPPGELFL. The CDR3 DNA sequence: TGTGCCAGCAGCTTAGCGGGACTTCCTCCCGGGGAGCTGTTTCTC.